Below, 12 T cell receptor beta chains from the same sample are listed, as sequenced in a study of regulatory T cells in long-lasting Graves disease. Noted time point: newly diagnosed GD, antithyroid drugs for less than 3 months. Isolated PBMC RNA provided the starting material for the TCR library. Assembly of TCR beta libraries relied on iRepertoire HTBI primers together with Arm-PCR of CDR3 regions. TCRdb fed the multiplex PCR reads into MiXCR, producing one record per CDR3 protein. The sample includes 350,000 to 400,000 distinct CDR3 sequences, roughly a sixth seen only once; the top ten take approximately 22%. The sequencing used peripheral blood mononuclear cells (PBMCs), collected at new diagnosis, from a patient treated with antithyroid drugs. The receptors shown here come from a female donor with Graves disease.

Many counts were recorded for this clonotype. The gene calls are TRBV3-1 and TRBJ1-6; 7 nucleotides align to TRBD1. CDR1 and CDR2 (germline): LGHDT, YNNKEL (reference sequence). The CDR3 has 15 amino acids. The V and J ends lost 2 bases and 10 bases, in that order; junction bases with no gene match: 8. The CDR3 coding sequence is TGTGCCAGCAGCCAAATGACAGGGCTTGGCTCACCCCTCCACTTT. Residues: CASSQMTGLGSPLHF.

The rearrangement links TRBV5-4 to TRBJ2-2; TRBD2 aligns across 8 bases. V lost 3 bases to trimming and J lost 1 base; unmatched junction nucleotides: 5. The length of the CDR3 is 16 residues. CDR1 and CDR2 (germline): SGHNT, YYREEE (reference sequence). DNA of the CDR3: TGTGCCAGCAGCTCTCCGGGGGGGCTGAACACCGGGGAGCTGTTTTTT. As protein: CASSSPGGLNTGELFF.

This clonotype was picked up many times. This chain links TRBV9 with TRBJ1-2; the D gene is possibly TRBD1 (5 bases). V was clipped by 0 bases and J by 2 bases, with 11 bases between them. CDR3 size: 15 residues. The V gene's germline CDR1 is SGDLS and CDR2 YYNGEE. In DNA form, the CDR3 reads TGTGCCAGCAGCGTAGAGGAAGGGGCCAACTATGGCTACACCTTC. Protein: CASSVEEGANYGYTF. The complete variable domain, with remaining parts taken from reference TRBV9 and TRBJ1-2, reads DSGVTQTPKHLITATGQRVTLRCSPRSGDLSVYWYQQSLDQGLQFLIQYYNGEERAKGNILERFSAQQFPDLHSELNLSSLELGDSALYFCASSVEEGANYGYTFGSGTRLTVV.

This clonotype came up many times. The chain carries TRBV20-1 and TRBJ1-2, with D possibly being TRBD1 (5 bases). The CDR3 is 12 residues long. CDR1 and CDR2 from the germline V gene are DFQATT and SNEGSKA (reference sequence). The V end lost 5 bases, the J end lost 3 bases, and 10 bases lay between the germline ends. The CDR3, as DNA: TGCAGTGCTCCATGGGGGGACTATGGCTACACCTTC. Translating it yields CSAPWGDYGYTF.

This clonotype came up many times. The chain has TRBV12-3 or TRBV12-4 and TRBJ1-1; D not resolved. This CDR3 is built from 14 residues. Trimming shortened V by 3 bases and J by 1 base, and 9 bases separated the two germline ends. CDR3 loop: CASSFVSENTEAFF. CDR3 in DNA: TGTGCCAGCAGTTTTGTCAGCGAGAACACTGAAGCTTTCTTT.

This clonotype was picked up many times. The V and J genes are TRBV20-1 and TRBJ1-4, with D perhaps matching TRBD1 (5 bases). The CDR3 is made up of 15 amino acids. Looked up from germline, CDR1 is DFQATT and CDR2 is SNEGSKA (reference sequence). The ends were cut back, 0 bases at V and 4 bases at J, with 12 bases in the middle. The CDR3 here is CSARDGTLDNEKLFF. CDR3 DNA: TGCAGTGCTAGAGACGGGACGCTAGATAATGAAAAACTGTTTTTT.

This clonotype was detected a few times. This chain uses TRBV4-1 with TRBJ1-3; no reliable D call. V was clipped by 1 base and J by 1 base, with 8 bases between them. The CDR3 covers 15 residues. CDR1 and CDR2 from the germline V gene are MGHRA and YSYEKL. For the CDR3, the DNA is TGCGCCAGCAGCCAAGTGCATGGGTCTGGAAACACCATATATTTT. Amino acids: CASSQVHGSGNTIYF.

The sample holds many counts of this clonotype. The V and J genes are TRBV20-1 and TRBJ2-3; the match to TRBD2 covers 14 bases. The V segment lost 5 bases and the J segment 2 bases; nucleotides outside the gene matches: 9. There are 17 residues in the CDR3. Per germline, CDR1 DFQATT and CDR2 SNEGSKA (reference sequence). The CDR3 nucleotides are TGCAGTGCTCCGGGACTAGCGGGAGAGGCCGTCACAGATACGCAGTATTTT. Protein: CSAPGLAGEAVTDTQYF.

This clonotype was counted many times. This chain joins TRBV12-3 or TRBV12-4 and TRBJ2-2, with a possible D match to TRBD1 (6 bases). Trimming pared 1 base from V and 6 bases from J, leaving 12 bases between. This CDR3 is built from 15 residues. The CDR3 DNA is TGTGCCAGCAGTTTAGAGGGGGAAGTTGCCGGGGAGCTGTTTTTT. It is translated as CASSLEGEVAGELFF.

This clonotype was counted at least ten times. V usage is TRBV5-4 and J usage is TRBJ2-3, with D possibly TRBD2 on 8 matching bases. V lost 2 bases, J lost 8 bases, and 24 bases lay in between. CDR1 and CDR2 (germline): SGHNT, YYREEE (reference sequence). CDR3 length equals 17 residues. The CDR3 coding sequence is TGTGCCAGCAGCTTTCGCGGGGGGCCCTTAGACAGGGCTACGCAGTATTTT. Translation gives CASSFRGGPLDRATQYF.

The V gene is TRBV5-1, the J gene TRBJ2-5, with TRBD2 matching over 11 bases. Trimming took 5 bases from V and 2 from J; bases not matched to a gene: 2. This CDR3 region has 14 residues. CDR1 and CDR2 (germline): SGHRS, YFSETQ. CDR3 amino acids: CASRRLAGQETQYF. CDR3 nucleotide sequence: TGCGCCAGCAGGAGACTAGCGGGGCAAGAGACCCAGTACTTC. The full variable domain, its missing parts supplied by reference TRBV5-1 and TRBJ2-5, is KAGVTQTPRYLIKTRGQQVTLSCSPISGHRSVSWYQQTPGQGLQFLFEYFSETQRNKGNFPGRFSGRQFSNSRSEMNVSTLELGDSALYLCASRRLAGQETQYFGPGTRLLVL.

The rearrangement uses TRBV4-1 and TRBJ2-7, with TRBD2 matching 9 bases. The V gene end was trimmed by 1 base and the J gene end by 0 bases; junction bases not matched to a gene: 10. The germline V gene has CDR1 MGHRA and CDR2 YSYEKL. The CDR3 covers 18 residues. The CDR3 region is CASSQGLAGDVGSYEQYF. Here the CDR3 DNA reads TGCGCCAGCAGCCAAGGGTTAGCGGGAGACGTAGGCTCCTACGAGCAGTACTTC.